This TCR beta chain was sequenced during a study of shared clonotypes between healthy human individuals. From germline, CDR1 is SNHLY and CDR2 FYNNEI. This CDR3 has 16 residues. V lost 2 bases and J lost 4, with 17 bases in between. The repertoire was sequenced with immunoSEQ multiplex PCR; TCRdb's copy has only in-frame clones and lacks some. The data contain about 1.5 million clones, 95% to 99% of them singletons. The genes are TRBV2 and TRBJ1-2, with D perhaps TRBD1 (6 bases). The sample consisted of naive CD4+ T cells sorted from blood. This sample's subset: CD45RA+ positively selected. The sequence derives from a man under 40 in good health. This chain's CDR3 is CASSELGRGLGYGYTF. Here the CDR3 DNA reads TGTGCCAGCAGTGAACTTGGCAGGGGTCTCGGCTATGGCTACACCTTC.